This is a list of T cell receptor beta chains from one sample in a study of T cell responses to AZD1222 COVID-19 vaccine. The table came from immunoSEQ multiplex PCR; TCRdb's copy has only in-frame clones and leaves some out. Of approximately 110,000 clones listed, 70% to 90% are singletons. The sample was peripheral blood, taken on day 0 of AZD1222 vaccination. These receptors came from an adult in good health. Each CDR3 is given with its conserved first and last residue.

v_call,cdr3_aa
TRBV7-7,CASSLGAGGNEKLFF
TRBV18,CASSPGGTSKDTQYF
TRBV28,CASSPHGTGDTEAFF
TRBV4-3,CASSQGQSIAKNIQYF
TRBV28,CASRRTGSSYNSPLHF
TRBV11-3,CASSLMADTEAFF
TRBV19,CASIARGRGNQPQHF
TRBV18,CASSPINGGSLGGPGELFF
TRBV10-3,CAISEFRTGVQETQYF
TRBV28,CASTPGGGHYEQYF
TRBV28,CASSGQSGYGYTF
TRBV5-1,CASRGLAGSNEQFF
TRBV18,CASSRAGTSGGPPDEQFF
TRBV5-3,CARSLGASNQPQHF
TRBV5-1,CASSRGGTGRPDTQYF
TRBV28,CASSLTGYGYTF
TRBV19,CASSWTGKGETQYF
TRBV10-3,CAISGGTENIQYF
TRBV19,CASGPVINYGYTF
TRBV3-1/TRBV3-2,CASSGINSPLHF
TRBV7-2,CASSSQGGDGYTF
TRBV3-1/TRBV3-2,CASSQGGGDTGELFF
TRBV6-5,CASSYGLALDTDTQYF
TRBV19,CATDRGSNQPQHF
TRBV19,CASSITGPQTGELFF
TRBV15,CATSRDPQVYNEQFF
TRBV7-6,CASSSRLDAGELFF
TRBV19,CASSVPGTGGRGNQPQHF
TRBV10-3,CAIGGGLSGNTIYF
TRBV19,CASTYAGTGDGYTF
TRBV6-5,CASSYSRGPHEQYF
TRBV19,CASSMRGKKGVVNTEAFF
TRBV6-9,CASSRIQGAHEQYF
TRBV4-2,CASSQAGWTSEAFF
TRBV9,CASSAGAAGSYEQYF
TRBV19,CASTAWGVSNEQFF
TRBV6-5,CASPGQGSTEAFF